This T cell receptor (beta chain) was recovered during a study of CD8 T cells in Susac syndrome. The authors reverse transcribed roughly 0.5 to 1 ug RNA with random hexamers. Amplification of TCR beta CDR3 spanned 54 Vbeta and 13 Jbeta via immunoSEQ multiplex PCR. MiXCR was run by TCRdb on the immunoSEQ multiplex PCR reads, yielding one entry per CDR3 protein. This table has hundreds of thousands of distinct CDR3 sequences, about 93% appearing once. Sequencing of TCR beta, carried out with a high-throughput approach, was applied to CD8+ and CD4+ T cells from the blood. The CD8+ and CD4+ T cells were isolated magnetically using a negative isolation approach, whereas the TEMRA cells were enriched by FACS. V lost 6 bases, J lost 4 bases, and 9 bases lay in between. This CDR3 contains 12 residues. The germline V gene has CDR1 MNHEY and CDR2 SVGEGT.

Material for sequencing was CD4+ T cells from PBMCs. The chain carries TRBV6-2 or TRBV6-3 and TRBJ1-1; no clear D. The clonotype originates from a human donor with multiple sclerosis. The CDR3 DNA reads TGTGCCAGCAGCTATCACGGCACTGAAGCTTTCTTT. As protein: CASSYHGTEAFF.